These T cell receptor beta chains were read from a single sample in a study of technical replicates of blood from a few donors. Sequencing used immunoSEQ multiplex PCR; TCRdb keeps in-frame clones, though not all of them. This sample yields roughly 14,000 clones, of which around 86% are seen a single time; around 11% belongs to the top ten. Sequenced: PBMCs. All receptors derive from a human donor in good health. Each CDR3 is given with its conserved first and last residue. A D gene is named only where the DNA matches it firmly. A clone size is listed for some rows: how often the clone was seen (once, few, many), or a class if it is expanded.

D	J	length	V	size	CDR3	DNA
TRBD1	TRBJ1-5	20	TRBV15	-	CATSRDPFGAGGYSNQPQHF	TGTGCCACCAGCAGAGATCCCTTCGGTGCAGGGGGATATAGCAATCAGCCCCAGCATTTT
TRBD2	TRBJ2-3	16	TRBV10-3	-	CAISASAGTSKDTQYF	TGTGCCATCAGCGCCTCCGCCGGGACTAGCAAAGATACGCAGTATTTT
-	TRBJ1-3	15	TRBV18	-	CASSPDRSSGNTIYF	TGTGCCAGCTCACCTGACCGGAGCTCTGGAAACACCATATATTTT
TRBD2	TRBJ2-7	15	TRBV5-1	-	CASSSVGTRGLEQYF	TGCGCCAGCAGCTCCGTCGGGACTAGAGGTCTCGAGCAGTACTTC
TRBD1	TRBJ1-2	13	TRBV2	-	CASSEQGAGGYTF	TGTGCCAGCAGTGAACAGGGGGCGGGTGGCTACACCTTC
TRBD1	TRBJ2-2	15	TRBV6-6	-	CASSQTGGWPGELFF	TGTGCCAGCAGCCAGACAGGGGGTTGGCCCGGGGAGCTGTTTTTT
TRBD1	TRBJ2-7	15	TRBV5-1	medium-sized	CASSSGDRFPYEQYF	TGCGCCAGCAGCTCCGGGGACAGGTTTCCCTACGAGCAGTACTTC
-	TRBJ2-7	15	TRBV21-1	-	CASSNRDRSIYEQYF	TGTGCCAGCAGCAACCGGGACAGAAGTATCTACGAGCAGTACTTC
-	TRBJ2-3	15	TRBV11-2	-	CASSLAVAGTDTQYF	TGTGCCAGCAGCTTAGCCGTGGCCGGCACAGATACGCAGTATTTT
-	TRBJ1-5	14	TRBV6-5	few	CASRRRPGAQPQHF	TGTGCCAGCAGACGTCGACCAGGGGCTCAGCCCCAGCATTTT
TRBD2	TRBJ2-3	16	TRBV4-1	-	CASSQELAGGPDTQYF	TGCGCCAGCAGCCAAGAACTAGCGGGAGGGCCAGATACGCAGTATTTT
-	TRBJ1-2	15	TRBV28	-	CASSSPQGLFYGYTF	TGTGCCAGCAGTTCCCCCCAGGGTCTATTCTATGGCTACACCTTC
-	TRBJ2-1	16	TRBV5-1	few	CASSLLGGGQDNEQFF	TGCGCCAGCAGCCTCCTTGGAGGAGGGCAGGACAATGAGCAGTTCTTC
TRBD2	TRBJ2-4	15	TRBV6-1	-	CASSRLAGDGDIQYF	TGTGCCAGCAGTAGACTAGCGGGAGATGGAGACATTCAGTACTTC
TRBD1	TRBJ1-3	15	TRBV2	few	CASSTDRRSGNTIYF	TGTGCCAGCAGTACGGACAGGCGCTCTGGAAACACCATATATTTT
-	TRBJ1-4	17	TRBV28	-	CASSFYRQPATNEKLFF	TGTGCCAGCAGTTTCTATCGACAGCCAGCAACTAATGAAAAACTGTTTTTT
-	TRBJ1-5	16	TRBV7-8	few	CASSLRQANSNQPQHF	TGTGCCAGCAGCTTAAGGCAGGCAAATAGCAATCAGCCCCAGCATTTT
TRBD1	TRBJ1-2	14	TRBV7-9	-	CASSSEDRSYGYTF	TGTGCCAGCAGCTCAGAGGACAGGTCCTATGGCTACACCTTC
-	TRBJ1-5	14	TRBV28	-	CATGGGSRNQPQHF	TGTGCCACCGGCGGGGGCTCTCGCAATCAGCCCCAGCATTTT
TRBD1	TRBJ2-6	17	TRBV5-8	-	CASSRDRAPSGANVLTF	TGTGCCAGCAGCAGGGACAGGGCCCCCTCTGGGGCCAACGTCCTGACTTTC
-	TRBJ2-7	15	TRBV6-1	-	CASSEEEGGSYEQYF	TGTGCCAGCAGTGAAGAAGAGGGTGGCTCCTACGAGCAGTACTTC
TRBD1	TRBJ1-1	15	TRBV9	-	CASSETGTENTEAFF	TGTGCCAGCAGCGAGACCGGGACAGAGAACACTGAAGCTTTCTTT
TRBD2	TRBJ2-1	14	TRBV6-4	-	CASSDLAGGLEQFF	TGTGCCAGCAGTGACCTAGCGGGAGGCTTGGAGCAGTTCTTC
TRBD2	TRBJ2-1	15	TRBV29-1	-	CSVGGRLATFNEQFF	TGCAGCGTTGGTGGAAGACTAGCGACATTCAATGAGCAGTTCTTC
-	TRBJ2-7	16	TRBV6-5	-	CASSYKTFGQRSMQYF	TGTGCCAGCAGTTACAAAACCTTTGGACAGAGGTCTATGCAGTACTTC
TRBD1	TRBJ1-2	15	TRBV5-1	-	CASSTDGQGAGGYTF	TGCGCCAGCAGCACCGATGGACAGGGGGCCGGTGGCTACACCTTC
-	TRBJ1-1	15	TRBV10-3	-	CAISGGGSTNTEAFF	TGTGCCATCAGTGGTGGAGGATCCACGAACACTGAAGCTTTCTTT
TRBD1	TRBJ1-2	15	TRBV5-1	few	CASQAGTGQVYGYTF	TGCGCCAGCCAGGCCGGGACAGGGCAGGTCTATGGCTACACCTTC
-	TRBJ2-5	14	TRBV5-4	-	CASELKGGQETQYF	TGTGCCAGCGAGCTTAAGGGGGGGCAAGAGACCCAGTACTTC
TRBD1	TRBJ1-1	13	TRBV6-5	-	CASSYLGTGRAFF	TGTGCCAGCAGTTACCTTGGGACAGGTCGAGCTTTCTTT
-	TRBJ2-3	16	TRBV9	-	CASSVGSRASTDTQYF	TGTGCCAGCAGCGTAGGTTCGCGGGCGAGCACAGATACGCAGTATTTT
-	TRBJ1-3	16	TRBV7-8	-	CASSLSTRGPGNTIYF	TGTGCCAGCAGCCTAAGTACTAGAGGGCCCGGAAACACCATATATTTT
TRBD2	TRBJ2-5	16	TRBV9	-	CASSAGTSGSPETQYF	TGTGCCAGCAGCGCCGGGACTAGCGGGAGCCCAGAGACCCAGTACTTC
-	TRBJ2-7	17	TRBV21-1	-	CASSASRDRVTGYEQYF	TGTGCCAGCAGCGCGTCCCGGGACAGGGTAACGGGCTACGAGCAGTACTTC
TRBD2	TRBJ2-1	16	TRBV2	-	CASSEDLAGDLVEQFF	TGTGCCAGCAGTGAAGATCTAGCGGGAGATTTAGTTGAGCAGTTCTTC
-	TRBJ2-7	12	TRBV27	-	CASSLLGHEQYF	TGTGCCAGCAGTTTATTGGGCCACGAGCAGTACTTC
-	TRBJ2-5	15	TRBV6-6	few	CASTLSGVNQETQYF	TGTGCCAGCACCCTATCAGGGGTGAACCAAGAGACCCAGTACTTC
-	TRBJ1-5	13	TRBV6-1	-	CASSGGSNQPQHF	TGTGCCAGCAGCGGAGGTAGCAATCAGCCCCAGCATTTT
TRBD2	TRBJ2-1	15	TRBV4-1	-	CASSPWERENNEQFF	TGCGCCAGCAGCCCCTGGGAGCGGGAGAACAATGAGCAGTTCTTC
TRBD1	TRBJ1-4	16	TRBV12-5	-	CASGLAQGATNEKLFF	TGTGCTAGTGGTTTGGCTCAGGGGGCAACTAATGAAAAACTGTTTTTT
-	TRBJ2-5	15	TRBV5-6	-	CASSLARTEKETQYF	TGTGCCAGCAGCTTGGCCCGGACAGAGAAAGAGACCCAGTACTTC
TRBD1	TRBJ2-5	13	TRBV5-1	once	CASAQGSGETQYF	TGCGCCAGCGCACAGGGGAGTGGTGAGACCCAGTACTTC
-	TRBJ2-5	14	TRBV29-1	-	CSVEPGGGLETQYF	TGCAGCGTTGAACCTGGGGGGGGGCTAGAGACCCAGTACTTC
TRBD2	TRBJ2-1	15	TRBV5-1	-	CASSLVAGAYNEQFF	TGCGCCAGCAGCTTGGTAGCGGGAGCCTACAATGAGCAGTTCTTC
-	TRBJ1-5	14	TRBV5-1	few	CASSLTTDSRPQHF	TGCGCCAGCAGCTTAACTACGGACAGTCGGCCCCAGCATTTT
TRBD2	TRBJ2-7	18	TRBV29-1	-	CSVSGVGLAGFGSYEQYF	TGCAGCGTTTCTGGAGTGGGGCTAGCGGGATTTGGTTCTTACGAGCAGTACTTC
TRBD1	TRBJ2-3	13	TRBV5-1	-	CASRDREGDTQYF	TGCGCCAGCAGAGACAGGGAAGGGGATACGCAGTATTTT
-	TRBJ2-7	17	TRBV7-2	-	CASSLDPGRFRPHEQYF	TGTGCCAGCAGCTTAGATCCAGGGCGGTTTAGGCCTCACGAGCAGTACTTC
-	TRBJ2-3	14	TRBV29-1	-	CSVEDFGGRDTQYF	TGCAGCGTTGAAGATTTCGGGGGGCGAGATACGCAGTATTTT
TRBD2	TRBJ2-7	15	TRBV5-4	-	CASSLEVREFNEQYF	TGTGCCAGCAGCTTGGAGGTGCGGGAGTTCAACGAGCAGTACTTC
TRBD1	TRBJ2-2	16	TRBV7-9	once	CASSPQGQTNTGELFF	TGTGCCAGCAGCCCACAGGGACAGACGAACACCGGGGAGCTGTTTTTT
-	TRBJ2-1	14	TRBV7-9	few	CASSLAGGYNEQFF	TGTGCCAGCAGCTTAGCGGGAGGTTACAATGAGCAGTTCTTC
TRBD1	TRBJ2-7	16	TRBV5-6	few	CASSLAFGQGNYEQYF	TGTGCCAGCAGCTTGGCTTTTGGACAGGGTAACTACGAGCAGTACTTC
TRBD1	TRBJ2-7	13	TRBV10-3	-	CATEGDRAYEQYF	TGTGCCACCGAGGGAGACAGGGCCTACGAGCAGTACTTC
TRBD1	TRBJ1-1	15	TRBV5-4	-	CASQTGEVATTEAFF	TGTGCCAGCCAGACAGGGGAGGTTGCTACCACTGAAGCTTTCTTT
-	TRBJ1-1	13	TRBV9	-	CASSPRMNTEAFF	TGTGCCAGCAGCCCCAGGATGAACACTGAAGCTTTCTTT
-	TRBJ1-1	13	TRBV5-1	-	CASSSTLNTEAFF	TGCGCCAGCAGCTCCACACTGAACACTGAAGCTTTCTTT
TRBD1	TRBJ1-3	13	TRBV7-9	-	CASSLGTGNTIYF	TGTGCCAGCAGCTTAGGGACAGGGAACACCATATATTTT
-	TRBJ2-1	11	TRBV29-1	once	CSEAIYNEQFF	TGCAGCGAAGCAATCTACAATGAGCAGTTCTTC
TRBD1	TRBJ2-7	14	TRBV7-8	-	CASSFGQGGEEQYF	TGTGCCAGCAGCTTTGGACAGGGGGGGGAAGAGCAGTACTTC